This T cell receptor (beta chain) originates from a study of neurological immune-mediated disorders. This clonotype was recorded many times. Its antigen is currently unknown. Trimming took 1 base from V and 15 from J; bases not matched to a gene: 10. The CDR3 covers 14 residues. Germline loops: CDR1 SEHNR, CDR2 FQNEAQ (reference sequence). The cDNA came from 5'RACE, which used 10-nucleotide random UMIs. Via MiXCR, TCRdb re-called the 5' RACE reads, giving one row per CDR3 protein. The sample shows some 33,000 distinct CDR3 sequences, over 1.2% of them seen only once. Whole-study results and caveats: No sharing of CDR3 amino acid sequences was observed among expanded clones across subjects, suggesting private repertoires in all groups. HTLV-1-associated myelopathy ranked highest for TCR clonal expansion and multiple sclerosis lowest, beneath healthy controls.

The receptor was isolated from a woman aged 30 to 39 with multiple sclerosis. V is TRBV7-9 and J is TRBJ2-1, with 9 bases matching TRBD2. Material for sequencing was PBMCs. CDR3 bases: TGTGCCAGCAGCTTAGTGATGGCGGGGGGGCCCCGGTTCTTC. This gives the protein CASSLVMAGGPRFF.